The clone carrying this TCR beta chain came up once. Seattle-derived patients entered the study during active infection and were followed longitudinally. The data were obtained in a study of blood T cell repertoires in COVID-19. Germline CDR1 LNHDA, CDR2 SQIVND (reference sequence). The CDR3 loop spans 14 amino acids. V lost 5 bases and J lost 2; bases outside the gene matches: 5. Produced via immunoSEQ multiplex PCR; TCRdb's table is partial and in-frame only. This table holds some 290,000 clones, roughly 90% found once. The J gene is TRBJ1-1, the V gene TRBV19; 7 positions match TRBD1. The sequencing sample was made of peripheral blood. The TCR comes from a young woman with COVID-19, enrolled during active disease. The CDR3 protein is CASSPGQINTEAFF. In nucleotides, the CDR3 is TGTGCCAGTAGTCCGGGACAGATTAACACTGAAGCTTTCTTT.